One and the same sample provided the 12 T cell receptor beta chains below, sequenced in a study of cytomegalovirus exposure and HLA in healthy donors. The PCR contained 60 Vbeta and 13 Jbeta primers. Some clones are missing from TCRdb's copy, which holds only in-frame ones; the method was immunoSEQ multiplex PCR. The sample carries around 150,000 clones, 70% to 80% recorded once. Sequences were obtained from PBMCs. The receptors stem from a woman in her 40s in good health and CMV-seronegative.

This chain uses TRBV9 with TRBJ1-1, with D possibly matching TRBD1 (5 bases). The CDR3 runs to 14 residues. Germline CDR1 reads SGDLS; CDR2 reads YYNGEE. V lost 0 bases and J 4 bases, leaving 10 bases between the germline ends. This CDR3 is CASSVAGLGTEAFF. The CDR3 region has the DNA TGTGCCAGCAGCGTAGCAGGGCTCGGCACTGAAGCTTTCTTT.

This clone was counted only a few times. J is TRBJ2-7 and V is TRBV14; D call uncertain. Germline V gene sequence: CDR1 SGHDN, CDR2 FVKESK. Trimming removed 0 bases at V and 5 bases at J, with 2 bases between. The CDR3 runs to 11 residues. The CDR3 region has the DNA TGTGCCAGCAGCCAAGACGACGAGCAGTACTTC. It encodes CASSQDDEQYF.

V is TRBV19 and J is TRBJ1-2; 10 positions match TRBD1. The trim removed 4 bases at V and 2 bases at J, leaving 4 bases unmatched. CDR1 and CDR2 from the germline V gene are LNHDA and SQIVND (reference sequence). CDR3 length equals 15 residues. The CDR3 loop reads CASSTPGQGNYGYTF. Written as DNA, the CDR3 is TGTGCCAGTAGTACGCCGGGACAGGGGAACTATGGCTACACCTTC.

The chain carries TRBV2 and TRBJ2-1, with 10 positions matching TRBD2. There are 20 residues in the CDR3. Germline V gene data show CDR1 as SNHLY and CDR2 as FYNNEI. V was clipped by 5 bases and J by 6 bases; unmatched bases: 22. CDR3: CASSPLGLGLAGEPTNEQFF. DNA for the CDR3: TGTGCCAGCAGTCCTCTAGGTTTAGGTCTAGCGGGAGAACCAACCAATGAGCAGTTCTTC. Full variable domain (rest looked up from reference TRBV2 and TRBJ2-1): EPEVTQTPSHQVTQMGQEVILRCVPISNHLYFYWYRQILGQKVEFLVSFYNNEISEKSEIFDDQFSVERPDGSNFTLKIRSTKLEDSAMYFCASSPLGLGLAGEPTNEQFFGPGTRLTVL.

The chain couples TRBV19 to TRBJ1-1; 9 nucleotides line up with TRBD1. The CDR3 sequence is 11 residues long. The ends lost 6 bases at V and 11 bases at J; junction bases unmatched: 4. Per the germline V gene, CDR1 is LNHDA and CDR2 is SQIVND (reference sequence). CDR3 sequence (DNA): TGTGCCAGTAGGAGGACAGGGGATGCTTTCTTT. Its protein is CASRRTGDAFF.

The chain combines TRBV5-1 with TRBJ2-5, with 9 nucleotides matching TRBD2. With 0 bases clipped from V and 3 bases from J, the junction kept 3 bases outside the gene matches. CDR1 and CDR2 from the germline V gene are SGHRS and YFSETQ. The CDR3 is 15 residues long. The CDR3 loop is CASSLETSGKETQYF. The CDR3 DNA is TGCGCCAGCAGCTTGGAGACTAGCGGTAAAGAGACCCAGTACTTC.

J is TRBJ1-1 and V is TRBV6-1; the D gene is possibly TRBD1 (5 bases). CDR1 and CDR2 from the germline V gene are MNHNS and SASEGT. The CDR3 is 19 amino acids. V lost 0 bases and J lost 0, with 20 bases in between. The CDR3 coding sequence is TGTGCCAGCAGTGAAGCAGGGGAATTTATAGTAGCCTTGAACACTGAAGCTTTCTTT. It specifies CASSEAGEFIVALNTEAFF.

On this clone: In the same sample, other DNA sequences code for this CDR3. This chain's CDR3 is CASSLGGTQETQYF. CDR3 bases: TGCGCCAGCAGCTTGGGCGGGACCCAAGAGACCCAGTACTTC. The V and J genes are TRBV5-1 and TRBJ2-5, with a possible D match to TRBD2 (6 bases). V was pared by 0 bases and J by 1 base, with 7 bases between. Germline V gives CDR1 SGHRS, CDR2 YFSETQ. The CDR3 length is 14 residues.

Remarks on this clone: Compared with germline, one end of the junction differs, possibly owing to a read error. The J gene is TRBJ2-1, the V gene TRBV7-7, with 8 bases identical to TRBD1. This CDR3 comprises 13 residues. Germline V gene sequence: CDR1 SSHAT, CDR2 FNYEAQ (reference sequence). The CDR3 spells CASSADRANEQFF. The CDR3, as DNA: TGTGCTAGCAGCGCGGACAGGGCCAATGAGCAGTTCTTC.

This chain joins TRBV30 and TRBJ1-2; D remains unclear. Per germline, CDR1 GTSNPN and CDR2 SVGIG (reference sequence). The CDR3 has 19 residues. V lost 0 bases to trimming and J lost 3 bases, with 26 bases between them. CDR3 nucleotide sequence: TGTGCCTGGAGTGTCGCGAGGAGGACGTCACTTAAGACCGACTATGGCTACACCTTC. It specifies CAWSVARRTSLKTDYGYTF.

The chain recombines TRBV5-6 with TRBJ2-7; 7 bases are a match to TRBD2. The trim removed 4 bases at V and 2 bases at J, leaving 12 bases unmatched. The CDR3 consists of 16 residues. Germline CDR1 SGHDT, CDR2 YYEEEE. CDR3: CASSQLRGGVPYEQYF. DNA for the CDR3: TGTGCCAGCAGCCAACTCCGGGGAGGGGTCCCCTACGAGCAGTACTTC.

This clone was observed a handful of times. V gene TRBV7-9 combines with J gene TRBJ1-3; 8 bases fit TRBD1. Germline V CDR1 and CDR2: SEHNR, FQNEAQ (reference sequence). CDR3 length: 14 residues. The ends lost 6 bases at V and 5 bases at J; junction bases unmatched: 6. For the CDR3, the DNA is TGTGCCAGCAGATCGGGACAGGCTAGAAACACCATATATTTT. It encodes CASRSGQARNTIYF.